This T cell receptor (beta chain) is drawn from a study of vaccination and CD4 T cells after COVID-19. Looking at the study overall: The convalescent group had six males, four females, seven Caucasians, two Asians, one multiracial. Participants received two doses of either BNT162b2 or mRNA-1273 vaccine.

Germline V CDR1 and CDR2: MNHEY, SVGEGT. The CDR3 is 13 amino acids. The V end lost 7 bases, the J end lost 1 base, and 11 bases lay between the germline ends. Cultured CD4+ T-cell DNA underwent Oncomine TCR Beta short-read sequencing. A single record per CDR3 protein comes from TCRdb applying MiXCR to the PCR reads. The sample records tens of thousands of distinct CDR3 sequences, roughly 46% being singletons. Time point: late sampling 161 to 241 days after vaccination in a few convalescent patients. This sample's treatment: approximately 9-day PBMC culture with coronavirus spike peptide pools or control peptides (ViraFEST assay). This clonotype was picked up a small number of times. The antigen remains unidentified.

The sample here was CD4+ T cells from blood, cultured in vitro, taken about 7 months after SARS-CoV-2 vaccination. This clonotype was sampled from a human donor who had recovered from COVID-19. The chain uses TRBV6-2 or TRBV6-3 and TRBJ2-7, with a possible D match to TRBD1 (6 bases). CDR3 region: CASKRQVSYEQYF. In DNA, the CDR3 is TGTGCCAGCAAAAGACAGGTATCCTACGAGCAGTACTTC.